This T cell receptor beta chain was profiled in a study of molecular identifiers for immune sequencing clone quantification. Background on the study: RNA from around 20,000 or 100,000 naive CD8 cells was split five ways in replicates, with four sequenced. General observations from the study: Barcode-sharing identical TCR molecules could underestimate highly expanded clone sizes.

This clonotype was observed many times. Its antigen is unknown. V was clipped by 4 bases and J by 3 bases, with 7 bases between them. CDR3 length: 12 amino acids. Germline V gene sequence: CDR1 MNHEY, CDR2 SVGEGT. TCRdb ran MiXCR on the PCR reads and lists one entry per CDR3 protein. The sample shows 490,000 or so distinct CDR3 sequences, approximately 25% of them seen only once. The naive CD8 libraries originated from between 20,000 and 1,000,000 sorted cells and drew on 10%, 30% or 50% RNA. The gene calls are TRBV6-2 or TRBV6-3 and TRBJ2-7; no definite D call. The source material was naive CD8+ T cells from blood, with Jurkat cell RNA spiked in. Subset given: FACS-sorted CD8+CD4-CCR7+CD45RA+ naive T cells. This receptor was obtained from a human donor in good health. Some libraries in this study had Jurkat cell RNA spiked in. Here the CDR3 reads CASSFPVYEQYF. CDR3 coding DNA: TGTGCCAGCAGTTTCCCGGTCTACGAGCAGTACTTC.